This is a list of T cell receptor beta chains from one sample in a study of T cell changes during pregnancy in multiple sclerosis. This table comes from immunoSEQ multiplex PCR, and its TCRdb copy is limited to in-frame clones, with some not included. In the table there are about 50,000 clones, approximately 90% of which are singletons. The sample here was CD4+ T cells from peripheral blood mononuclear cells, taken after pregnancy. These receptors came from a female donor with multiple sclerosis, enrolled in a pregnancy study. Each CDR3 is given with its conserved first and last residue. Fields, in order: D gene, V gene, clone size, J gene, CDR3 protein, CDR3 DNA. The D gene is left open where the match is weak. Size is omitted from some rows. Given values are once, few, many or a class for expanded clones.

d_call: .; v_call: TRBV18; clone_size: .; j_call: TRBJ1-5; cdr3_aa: CASDTGNQPQHF; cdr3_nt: TGTGCCAGCGACACGGGGAATCAGCCCCAGCATTTT
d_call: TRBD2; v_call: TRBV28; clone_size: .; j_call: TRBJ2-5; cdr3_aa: CASSQGTSVETQYF; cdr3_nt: TGTGCCAGCAGTCAAGGGACTAGCGTCGAGACCCAGTACTTC
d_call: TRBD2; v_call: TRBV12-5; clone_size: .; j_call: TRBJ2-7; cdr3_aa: CASGPSGIPEGQYF; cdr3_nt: TGTGCTAGTGGTCCCAGCGGGATCCCGGAAGGGCAGTACTTC
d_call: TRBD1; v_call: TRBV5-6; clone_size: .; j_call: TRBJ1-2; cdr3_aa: CASSRDRGRWTMDGYTF; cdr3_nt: TGTGCCAGCAGCCGGGACAGGGGGCGGTGGACTATGGATGGCTACACCTTC
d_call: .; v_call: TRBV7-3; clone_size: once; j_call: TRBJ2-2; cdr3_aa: CASSAPGITNTGELFF; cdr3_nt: TGTGCCAGCAGCGCCCCCGGGATAACGAACACCGGGGAGCTGTTTTTT
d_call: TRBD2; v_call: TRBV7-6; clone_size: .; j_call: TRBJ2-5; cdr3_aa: CASSGGGETQYF; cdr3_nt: TGTGCCAGCAGCGGGGGGGGAGAGACCCAGTACTTC
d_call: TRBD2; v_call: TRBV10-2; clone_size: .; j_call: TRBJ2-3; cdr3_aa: CASSSRTSGTDTQYF; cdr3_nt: TGCGCCAGCAGTTCTCGGACTAGCGGCACAGATACGCAGTATTTT
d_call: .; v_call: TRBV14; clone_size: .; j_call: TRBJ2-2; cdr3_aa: CASSQRSYTGELFF; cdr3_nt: TGTGCCAGCAGCCAACGGTCGTACACCGGGGAGCTGTTTTTT
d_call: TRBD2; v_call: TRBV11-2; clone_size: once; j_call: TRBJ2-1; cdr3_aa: CASRSPGTSGARGEQFF; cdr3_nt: TGTGCCAGCAGGTCCCCCGGGACTAGCGGCGCTAGAGGTGAGCAGTTCTTC
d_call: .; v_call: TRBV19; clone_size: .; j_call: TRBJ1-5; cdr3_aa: CASTEGGVGNQPQHF; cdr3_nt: TGTGCCAGTACCGAAGGGGGGGTCGGGAATCAGCCCCAGCATTTT
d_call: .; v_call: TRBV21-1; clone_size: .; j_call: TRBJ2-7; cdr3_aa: CASSKGHNSYEQYF; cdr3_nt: TGTGCCAGCAGCAAAGGTCACAACTCCTACGAGCAGTACTTC
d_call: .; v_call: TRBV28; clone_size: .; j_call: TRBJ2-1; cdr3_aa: CASSFDNARGNEQFF; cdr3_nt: TGTGCCAGCAGTTTCGACAACGCTAGGGGCAATGAGCAGTTCTTC
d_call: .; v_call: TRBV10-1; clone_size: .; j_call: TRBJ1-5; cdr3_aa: CASSESGIPNQPQHF; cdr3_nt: TGCGCCAGCAGTGAGTCGGGCATTCCCAATCAGCCCCAGCATTTT
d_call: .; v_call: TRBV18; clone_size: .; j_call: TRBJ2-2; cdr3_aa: CASSPLPAGELFF; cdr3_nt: TGTGCCAGCTCACCTCTGCCGGCCGGGGAGCTGTTTTTT
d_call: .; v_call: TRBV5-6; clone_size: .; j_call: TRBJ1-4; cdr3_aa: CASSPGAGEKLFF; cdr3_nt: TGTGCCAGCAGCCCTGGTGCCGGGGAAAAACTGTTTTTT
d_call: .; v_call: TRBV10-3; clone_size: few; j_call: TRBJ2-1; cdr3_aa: CAISSGGPNEQFF; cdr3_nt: TGTGCCATCAGTTCCGGGGGTCCTAATGAGCAGTTCTTC
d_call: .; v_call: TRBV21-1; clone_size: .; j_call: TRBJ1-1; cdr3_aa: CASLVHRRGGTEAFF; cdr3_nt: TGTGCCAGCCTCGTCCATAGGAGAGGGGGCACTGAAGCTTTCTTT
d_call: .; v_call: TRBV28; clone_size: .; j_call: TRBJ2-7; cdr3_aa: CASSLDIVPEQYF; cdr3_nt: TGTGCCAGCAGTTTAGACATAGTTCCCGAGCAGTACTTC
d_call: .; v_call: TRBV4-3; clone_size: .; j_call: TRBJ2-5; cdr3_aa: CASSLRDPTFQETQYF; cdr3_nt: TGCGCCAGCAGTCTCAGGGATCCGACGTTCCAAGAGACCCAGTACTTC
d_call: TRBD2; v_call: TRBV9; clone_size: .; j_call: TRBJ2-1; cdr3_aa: CASTPGLGTSGRAREQFF; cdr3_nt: TGTGCCAGCACCCCCGGGTTAGGGACTAGCGGGAGGGCGAGGGAGCAGTTCTTC
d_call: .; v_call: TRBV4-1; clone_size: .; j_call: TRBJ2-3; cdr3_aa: CASSQALAPRDTQYF; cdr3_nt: TGCGCCAGCAGCCAAGCGCTAGCACCGAGAGATACGCAGTATTTT
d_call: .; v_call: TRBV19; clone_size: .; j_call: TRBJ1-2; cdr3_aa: CASRSPANYGYTF; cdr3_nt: TGTGCCAGTAGGTCACCGGCTAACTATGGCTACACCTTC
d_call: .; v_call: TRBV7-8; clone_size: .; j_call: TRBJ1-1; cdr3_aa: CASWAATNTEAFF; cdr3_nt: TGTGCCAGTTGGGCAGCTACGAACACTGAAGCTTTCTTT
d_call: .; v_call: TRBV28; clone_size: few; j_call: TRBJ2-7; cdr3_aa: CASTAGRYEQYF; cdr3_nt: TGTGCCAGCACAGCAGGGCGCTACGAGCAGTACTTC
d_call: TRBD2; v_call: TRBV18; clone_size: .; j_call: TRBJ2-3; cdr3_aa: CASSQDSLPQRGYTDTQYF; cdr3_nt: TGTGCCAGCTCCCAAGACAGCCTGCCTCAGCGGGGGTACACAGATACGCAGTATTTT
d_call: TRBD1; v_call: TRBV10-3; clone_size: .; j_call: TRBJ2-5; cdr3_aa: CAISEGRTGGPAGTQYF; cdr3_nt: TGTGCCATCAGTGAAGGGCGGACAGGGGGCCCCGCGGGGACCCAGTACTTC
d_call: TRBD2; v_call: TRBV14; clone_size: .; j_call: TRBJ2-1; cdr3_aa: CASTGGEDPDEQFF; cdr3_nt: TGTGCCAGCACCGGGGGGGAGGACCCGGATGAGCAGTTCTTC
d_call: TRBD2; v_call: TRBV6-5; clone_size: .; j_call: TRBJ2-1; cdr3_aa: CASSYTGLAGGQFF; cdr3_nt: TGTGCCAGCAGTTATACGGGACTAGCGGGAGGGCAGTTCTTC
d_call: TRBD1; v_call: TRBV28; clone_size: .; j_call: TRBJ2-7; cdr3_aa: CASSPIPGQGYEQYF; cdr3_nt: TGTGCCAGCAGTCCTATCCCGGGACAGGGGTACGAGCAGTACTTC
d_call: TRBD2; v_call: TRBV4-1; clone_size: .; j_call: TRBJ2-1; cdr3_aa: CASSQDRLAGKPHNSYNEQFF; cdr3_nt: TGCGCCAGCAGCCAAGATCGGCTAGCGGGAAAACCTCACAACTCCTACAATGAGCAGTTCTTC
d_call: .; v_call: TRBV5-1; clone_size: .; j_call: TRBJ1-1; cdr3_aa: CASSGQSNTEAFF; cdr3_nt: TGCGCCAGCAGCGGACAGTCGAACACTGAAGCTTTCTTT
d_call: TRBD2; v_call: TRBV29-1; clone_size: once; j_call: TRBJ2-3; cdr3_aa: CSVDTSGGDTQYF; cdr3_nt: TGCAGCGTTGATACTAGCGGGGGGGATACGCAGTATTTT
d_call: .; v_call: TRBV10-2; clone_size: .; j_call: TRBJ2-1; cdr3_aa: CASSDGSSVWDEQFF; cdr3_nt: TGCGCCAGCAGTGACGGGAGCTCTGTGTGGGATGAGCAGTTCTTC
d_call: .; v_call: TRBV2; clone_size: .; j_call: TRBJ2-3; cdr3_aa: CASSDAGEGRGDTQYF; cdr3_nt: TGTGCCAGCAGTGATGCAGGGGAGGGCCGCGGAGATACGCAGTATTTT
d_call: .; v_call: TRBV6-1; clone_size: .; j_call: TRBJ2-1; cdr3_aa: CASSVLTRSSYNEQFF; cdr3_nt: TGTGCCAGCAGTGTCCTGACTAGAAGCTCCTACAATGAGCAGTTCTTC
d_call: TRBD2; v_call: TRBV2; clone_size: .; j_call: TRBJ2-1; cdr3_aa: CASSPGTTTYNEQFF; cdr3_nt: TGTGCCAGCAGTCCTGGGACTACTACTTACAATGAGCAGTTCTTC
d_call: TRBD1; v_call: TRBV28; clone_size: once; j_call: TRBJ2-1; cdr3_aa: CASRNFGQGGMNEQFF; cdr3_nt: TGTGCCAGCAGAAATTTCGGACAGGGGGGTATGAATGAGCAGTTCTTC
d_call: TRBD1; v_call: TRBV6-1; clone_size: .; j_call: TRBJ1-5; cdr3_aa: CASRETGVGPQHF; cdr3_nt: TGTGCCAGCAGGGAAACAGGGGTAGGGCCCCAGCATTTT
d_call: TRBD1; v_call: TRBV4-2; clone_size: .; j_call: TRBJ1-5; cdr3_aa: CASSQDSRTGGNQPQHF; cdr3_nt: TGTGCCAGCAGCCAAGATAGTAGGACAGGGGGAAATCAGCCCCAGCATTTT
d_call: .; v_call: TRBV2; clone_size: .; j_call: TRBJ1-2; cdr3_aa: CASSEAGRGYTF; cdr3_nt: TGTGCCAGCAGTGAAGCGGGGCGGGGCTACACCTTC
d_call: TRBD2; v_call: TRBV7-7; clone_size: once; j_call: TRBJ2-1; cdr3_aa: CASSPRTSGREWGNEQFF; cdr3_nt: TGTGCCAGCAGCCCCCGGACTAGCGGGAGGGAGTGGGGCAATGAGCAGTTCTTC
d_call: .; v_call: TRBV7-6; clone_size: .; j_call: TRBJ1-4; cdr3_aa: CASSLKRVPVPTNEKLFF; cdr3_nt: TGTGCCAGCAGCTTGAAGCGAGTACCCGTGCCAACTAATGAAAAACTGTTTTTT
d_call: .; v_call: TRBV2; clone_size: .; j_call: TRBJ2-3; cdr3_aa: CASKPRRAADTQYF; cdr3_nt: TGTGCCAGCAAACCGAGGCGGGCCGCAGATACGCAGTATTTT
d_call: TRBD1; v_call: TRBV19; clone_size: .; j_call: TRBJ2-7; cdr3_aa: CASSPEGQGSNEQYF; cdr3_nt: TGTGCCAGTAGTCCTGAGGGACAGGGGTCCAACGAGCAGTACTTC
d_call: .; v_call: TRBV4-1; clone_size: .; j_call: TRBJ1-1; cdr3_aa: CASSQPPVTVLGAFF; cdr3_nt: TGCGCCAGCAGCCAACCCCCGGTTACAGTTTTGGGAGCTTTCTTT
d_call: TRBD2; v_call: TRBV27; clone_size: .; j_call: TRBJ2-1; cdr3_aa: CASSRQTSADEQFF; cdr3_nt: TGTGCCAGCAGTCGCCAGACTAGCGCCGATGAGCAGTTCTTC
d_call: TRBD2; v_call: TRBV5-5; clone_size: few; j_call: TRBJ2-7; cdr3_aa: CASSTSPSGGSYEQYF; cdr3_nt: TGTGCCAGCAGCACCTCTCCTAGCGGGGGCTCCTACGAGCAGTACTTC
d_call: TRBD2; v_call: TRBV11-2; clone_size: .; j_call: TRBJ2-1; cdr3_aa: CASSFLRLAGGRPYNEQFF; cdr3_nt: TGTGCCAGCAGCTTCCTCCGACTAGCGGGAGGGAGGCCTTACAATGAGCAGTTCTTC
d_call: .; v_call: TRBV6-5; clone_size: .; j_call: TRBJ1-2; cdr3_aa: CASSYLQGYGYTF; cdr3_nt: TGTGCCAGCAGTTACTTGCAGGGCTATGGCTACACCTTC
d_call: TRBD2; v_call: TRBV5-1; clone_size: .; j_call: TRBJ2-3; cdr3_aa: CASSTGLAGVRTDTQYF; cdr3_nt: TGCGCCAGCAGCACCGGACTAGCGGGAGTAAGGACAGATACGCAGTATTTT
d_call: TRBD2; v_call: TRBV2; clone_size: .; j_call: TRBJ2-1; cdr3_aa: CASSRTSGGLRVF; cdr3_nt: TGTGCCAGCAGCCGGACTAGCGGGGGCCTGAGGGTCTTC
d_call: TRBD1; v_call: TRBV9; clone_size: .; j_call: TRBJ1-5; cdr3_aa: CASSDQGAGQPQHF; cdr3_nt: TGTGCCAGCAGCGATCAGGGGGCGGGCCAGCCCCAGCATTTT
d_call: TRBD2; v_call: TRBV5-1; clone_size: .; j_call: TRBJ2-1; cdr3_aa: CASSLVSGRGNYNEQFF; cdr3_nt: TGCGCCAGCAGCTTGGTAAGCGGGAGAGGGAACTACAATGAGCAGTTCTTC
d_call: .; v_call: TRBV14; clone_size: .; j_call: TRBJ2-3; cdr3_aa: CASSRRLQWGTDTQYF; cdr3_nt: TGTGCCAGCAGCCGCCGACTACAATGGGGCACAGATACGCAGTATTTT
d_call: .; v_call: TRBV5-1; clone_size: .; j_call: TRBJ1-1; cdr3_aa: CASSRGDLPEAFF; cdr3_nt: TGCGCCAGCAGCAGGGGTGACCTCCCTGAAGCTTTCTTT
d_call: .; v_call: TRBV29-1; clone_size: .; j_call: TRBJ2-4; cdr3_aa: CSVEDPNGGFVQYF; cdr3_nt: TGCAGCGTTGAAGACCCAAATGGGGGGTTTGTCCAGTACTTC
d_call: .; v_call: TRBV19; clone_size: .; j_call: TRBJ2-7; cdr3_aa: CASRNSGVLTYEQYF; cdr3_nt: TGTGCCAGTAGGAACTCAGGGGTCCTAACCTACGAGCAGTACTTC
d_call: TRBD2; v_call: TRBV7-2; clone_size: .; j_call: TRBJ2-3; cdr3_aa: CASSLAAASGRRTSDTDTQYF; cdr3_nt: TGTGCCAGCAGCTTAGCGGCGGCAAGCGGGAGGCGGACCTCGGACACAGATACGCAGTATTTT
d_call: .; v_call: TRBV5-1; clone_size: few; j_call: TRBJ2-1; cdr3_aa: CASSLSNSYNEQFF; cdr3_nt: TGCGCCAGCAGCTTGTCCAACTCCTACAATGAGCAGTTCTTC
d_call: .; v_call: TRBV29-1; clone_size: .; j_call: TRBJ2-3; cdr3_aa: CSVGRGSTDTQYF; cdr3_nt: TGCAGCGTCGGCCGGGGTAGCACAGATACGCAGTATTTT